A selection of T cell receptor beta chains follows, all from one sample in a study of control samples from healthy donors and cancer patients. The assay was immunoSEQ multiplex PCR, and TCRdb's table has in-frame clones only and misses some. Among 150,000 to 200,000 clones listed, 91% were seen once. The sample comprised blood. These TCRs come from a woman aged 30 to 39 in good health. The CDR3 runs from the conserved cysteine through the conserved F or W. The D gene is left open where the match is weak. Clone size is not always given. Where it is, it says once, few, many or a class for expanded clones.

d_gene	abundance	v_gene	len	j_gene	CDR3aa	CDR3nt
NA	NA	TRBV11-2	16	TRBJ1-2	CASSLGGWNTNYGYTF	TGTGCCAGCAGCTTAGGGGGGTGGAACACTAACTATGGCTACACCTTC
TRBD2	few	TRBV5-5	15	TRBJ2-3	CASSPSGGAPDTQYF	TGTGCCAGCAGCCCTAGCGGGGGGGCCCCAGATACGCAGTATTTT
NA	NA	TRBV11-3	12	TRBJ2-5	CASSGLQETQYF	TGTGCCAGCAGCGGATTGCAAGAGACCCAGTACTTC
TRBD2	NA	TRBV5-1	14	TRBJ2-5	CASSFGTNKETQYF	TGCGCCAGCAGCTTCGGGACTAACAAAGAGACCCAGTACTTC
NA	NA	TRBV6-5	11	TRBJ2-5	CASSYGETQYF	TGTGCCAGCAGTTACGGTGAGACCCAGTACTTC
NA	NA	TRBV11-2	14	TRBJ2-2	CASSWTSNTGELFF	TGTGCCAGCAGCTGGACATCGAACACCGGGGAGCTGTTTTTT
NA	NA	TRBV9	15	TRBJ2-5	CASSVAQGGGETQYF	TGTGCCAGCAGCGTAGCACAGGGTGGAGGAGAGACCCAGTACTTC
NA	NA	TRBV18	14	TRBJ1-2	CASSPQGEGYGYTF	TGTGCCAGCTCACCACAGGGGGAGGGCTATGGCTACACCTTC
NA	NA	TRBV10-1	14	TRBJ2-7	CASSGENAPYEQYF	TGCGCCAGCAGTGGGGAGAACGCCCCGTACGAGCAGTACTTC
TRBD1	NA	TRBV4-2	15	TRBJ1-4	CASSQGGQGSEKLFF	TGTGCCAGCAGCCAAGGTGGACAGGGGTCTGAAAAACTGTTTTTT
NA	NA	TRBV6-1	15	TRBJ1-4	CASSEAFRNNEKLFF	TGTGCCAGCAGTGAAGCGTTCCGGAACAATGAAAAACTGTTTTTT
TRBD1	NA	TRBV7-8	17	TRBJ2-7	CASSLVTGTGVSYEQYF	TGTGCCAGCAGCTTAGTTACCGGGACAGGGGTCTCCTACGAGCAGTACTTC
NA	NA	TRBV29-1	12	TRBJ2-7	CSVELADYEQYF	TGCAGCGTTGAACTAGCCGACTACGAGCAGTACTTC
NA	NA	TRBV6-1	12	TRBJ1-2	CASSEDLNGYTF	TGTGCCAGCAGTGAGGACCTAAATGGCTACACCTTC
NA	NA	TRBV7-2	14	TRBJ1-5	CASSPHDSNQPQHF	TGTGCCAGCAGCCCACACGATAGCAATCAGCCCCAGCATTTT
NA	NA	TRBV5-1	16	TRBJ1-5	CASSLDGGGGNQPQHF	TGCGCCAGCAGCTTGGATGGGGGAGGGGGCAATCAGCCCCAGCATTTT
TRBD2	NA	TRBV9	16	TRBJ2-1	CASSVGQRGGRDEQFF	TGTGCCAGCAGCGTAGGGCAGCGGGGGGGCCGGGATGAGCAGTTCTTC
TRBD1	NA	TRBV19	22	TRBJ2-6	CASSIKVLGQGSLSSGANVLTF	TGTGCCAGTAGTATAAAGGTTTTGGGACAGGGGTCCTTGAGCTCTGGGGCCAACGTCCTGACTTTC
TRBD1	NA	TRBV19	14	TRBJ2-7	CASGDRGISYEQYF	TGTGCCAGTGGTGACAGGGGAATTTCCTACGAGCAGTACTTC
TRBD1	NA	TRBV7-6	15	TRBJ2-2	CASSKGAGNTGELFF	TGTGCCAGCAGCAAGGGGGCGGGGAACACCGGGGAGCTGTTTTTT